This T cell receptor beta chain was profiled in a study of cytomegalovirus exposure and HLA in healthy donors. Amplification used 60 Vbeta primers and 13 Jbeta primers. Generated by immunoSEQ multiplex PCR, the TCRdb table keeps only in-frame clones and is missing some. Of a few hundred thousand clones listed, approximately 84% were seen once; the top ten hold around 0.57%. The sequencing input was PBMCs. The sequence was obtained from a woman in her forties in good health and CMV-seronegative.

The CDR3 region has the DNA TGTGCCAGCAGCTTAAGCGGGGGAGCGAACAATGAGCAGTTCTTC. It specifies CASSLSGGANNEQFF. V usage is TRBV7-3 and J usage is TRBJ2-1; TRBD2 aligns across 7 bases. The CDR3 is 15 residues long. Germline V gene data show CDR1 as SGHTA and CDR2 as FQGTGA. J was trimmed by 5 bases and V by 1 base; bases with no gene match: 5.